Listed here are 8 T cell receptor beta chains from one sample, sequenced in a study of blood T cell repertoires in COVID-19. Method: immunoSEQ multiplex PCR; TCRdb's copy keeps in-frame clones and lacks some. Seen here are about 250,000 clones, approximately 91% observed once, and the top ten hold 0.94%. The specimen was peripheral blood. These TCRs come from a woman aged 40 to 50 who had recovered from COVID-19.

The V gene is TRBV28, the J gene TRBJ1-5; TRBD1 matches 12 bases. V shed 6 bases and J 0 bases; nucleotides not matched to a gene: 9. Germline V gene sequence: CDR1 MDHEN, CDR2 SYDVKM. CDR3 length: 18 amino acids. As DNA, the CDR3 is TGTGCCAGCAGACTCGGGGACAGGGGGCAATATAGCAATCAGCCCCAGCATTTT. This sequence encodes CASRLGDRGQYSNQPQHF.

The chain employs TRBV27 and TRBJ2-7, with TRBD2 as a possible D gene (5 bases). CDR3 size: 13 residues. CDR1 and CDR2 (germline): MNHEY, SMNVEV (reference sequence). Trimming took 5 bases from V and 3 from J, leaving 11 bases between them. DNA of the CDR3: TGTGCCAGCAGTCCCCGGACTGGCTACGAGCAGTACTTC. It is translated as CASSPRTGYEQYF.

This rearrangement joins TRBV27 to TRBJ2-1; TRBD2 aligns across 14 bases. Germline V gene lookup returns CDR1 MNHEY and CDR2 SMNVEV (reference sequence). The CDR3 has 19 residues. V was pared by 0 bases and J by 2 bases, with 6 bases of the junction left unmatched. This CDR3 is CASSLSGLAGGGTYNEQFF. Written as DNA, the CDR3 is TGTGCCAGCAGTTTATCAGGACTAGCGGGAGGTGGCACCTACAATGAGCAGTTCTTC.

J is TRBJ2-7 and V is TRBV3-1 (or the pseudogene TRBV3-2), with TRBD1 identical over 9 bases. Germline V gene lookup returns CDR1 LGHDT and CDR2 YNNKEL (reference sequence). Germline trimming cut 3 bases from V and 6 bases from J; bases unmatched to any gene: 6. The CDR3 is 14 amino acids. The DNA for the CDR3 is TGTGCCAGCAGCCAGGGACAGGGCTTCGGCGAGCAGTACTTC. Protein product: CASSQGQGFGEQYF.

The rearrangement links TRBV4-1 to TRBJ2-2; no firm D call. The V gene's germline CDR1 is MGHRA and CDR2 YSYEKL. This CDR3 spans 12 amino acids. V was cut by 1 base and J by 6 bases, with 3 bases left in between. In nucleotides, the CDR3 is TGCGCCAGCAGCCAAGTCGCCGGGGAGCTGTTTTTT. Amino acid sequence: CASSQVAGELFF.

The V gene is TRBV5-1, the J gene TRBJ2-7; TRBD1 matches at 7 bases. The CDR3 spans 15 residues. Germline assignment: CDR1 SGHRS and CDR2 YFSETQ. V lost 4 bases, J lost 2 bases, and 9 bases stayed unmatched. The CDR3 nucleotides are TGCGCCAGCAGCGGGGATGTAACAGGGGCCTACGAGCAGTACTTC. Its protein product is CASSGDVTGAYEQYF.

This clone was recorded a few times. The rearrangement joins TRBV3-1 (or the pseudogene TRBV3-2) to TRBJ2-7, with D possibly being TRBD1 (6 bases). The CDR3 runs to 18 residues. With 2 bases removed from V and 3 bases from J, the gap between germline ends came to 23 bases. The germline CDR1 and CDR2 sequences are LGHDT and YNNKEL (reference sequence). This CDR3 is CASSQNRAGGASNYEQYF. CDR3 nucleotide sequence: TGTGCCAGCAGCCAAAACAGGGCTGGTGGAGCCTCGAACTACGAGCAGTACTTC.

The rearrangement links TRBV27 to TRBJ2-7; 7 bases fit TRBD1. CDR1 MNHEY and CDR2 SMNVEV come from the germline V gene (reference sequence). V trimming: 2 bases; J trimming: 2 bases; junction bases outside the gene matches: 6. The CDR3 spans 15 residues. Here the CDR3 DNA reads TGTGCCAGCAGTTTAACATATCAGGGGGCCTACGAGCAGTACTTC. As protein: CASSLTYQGAYEQYF.